The following is a T cell receptor (beta chain) sequence with its context. This sample was taken from a study of blood T cell repertoires in COVID-19. The V and J ends lost 4 bases and 11 bases respectively, with 14 bases between them. Germline CDR1 reads SNHLY; CDR2 reads FYNNEI. This CDR3 comprises 12 residues. Here immunoSEQ multiplex PCR was the method, and the copy in TCRdb shows in-frame clones only, minus some. The table has around 380,000 clones, over 65% seen once; the top ten hold roughly 1.1%. Sequenced input: peripheral blood. This clonotype was sampled from a human donor with acute or convalescent COVID-19. The donor label of this sample is uncertain. The chain couples TRBV2 to TRBJ1-1; D perhaps matches TRBD1 (6 bases). This CDR3 reads CASSVQGLRAFF. CDR3 DNA: TGTGCCAGCAGTGTCCAGGGGCTACGGGCTTTCTTT.